These T cell receptor beta chains were read from a single sample in a study of regulatory T cells in long-lasting Graves disease. TCRdb itself ran the multiplex PCR reads through MiXCR, one entry per CDR3 protein. The table has roughly 610,000 distinct CDR3 sequences, roughly 16% seen once; the top ten hold around a sixth. The same specimen was also included in a second study, on T cells in Graves' hyperthyroidism and ophthalmopathy.

Sequencing used peripheral blood mononuclear cells (PBMCs), obtained at new diagnosis, from a patient treated with antithyroid drugs. These TCRs come from a woman aged 30 to 39 with Graves disease. Both conserved end residues are part of each CDR3. Fields, in order: clone size, J gene, D gene, V gene, CDR3 DNA, CDR3 protein. D genes are given only for firm matches. Clone size is stated in some rows and not others, as once, few, many or a class when expanded.

>few|TRBJ1-4|-|TRBV20-1
TGCAGTGCCCCAGAGGGACCGGGTAGGGATGAAAAACTGTTTTTT
CSAPEGPGRDEKLFF
>few|TRBJ1-1|-|TRBV24-1
TGTGCCGTAACAGGGAATACTGAAGCTTTCTTT
CAVTGNTEAFF
>-|TRBJ2-5|-|TRBV20-1
TGCAGTGCTGCCCGCCCTCAAGAGACCCAGTACTTC
CSAARPQETQYF
>many|TRBJ2-1|-|TRBV20-1
TGCAGTTCTGCGTGGGCTATATCATACAATGAGCAGTTCTTC
CSSAWAISYNEQFF
>few|TRBJ2-3|-|TRBV27
TGTGCCAGCAGTTTATTAGAGGGGCCTAGCACAGATACGCAGTATTTT
CASSLLEGPSTDTQYF
>-|TRBJ2-5|-|TRBV5-1
TGCGCCAGCAGCTCCCAGGTACAGGGCGTATCGGGGACCCAGTACTTC
CASSSQVQGVSGTQYF
>-|TRBJ1-6|-|TRBV7-2
TGTGTCAGCAGTCCAGGCCGGGAGTCAGTCGGTTCACCCCTCCACTTT
CVSSPGRESVGSPLHF
>many|TRBJ2-1|-|TRBV29-1
TGCAGCGTCCCAGGCACCTACAATGAGCAGTTCTTC
CSVPGTYNEQFF
>many|TRBJ2-3|TRBD1|TRBV28
TGTGCCAGCAGTTTGTCGGGACAGGGCGGAAAGACGCAGTATTTT
CASSLSGQGGKTQYF
>many|TRBJ1-5|-|TRBV29-1
TGCAGCGGGGGGGAGTGGGATCAGCCCCAGCATTTT
CSGGEWDQPQHF
>many|TRBJ2-7|-|TRBV6-1
TGTGCCAGCAGACTTGGACAGTCTTGGGAGCAGTACTTC
CASRLGQSWEQYF
>-|TRBJ1-4|TRBD1|TRBV20-1
TGCAGTGCTAGAGATCAGGGGGGCAGTGAAAAACTGTTTTTT
CSARDQGGSEKLFF
>many|TRBJ2-1|-|TRBV20-1
TGCAGTGCCTCTGGACTACTGAATGAGCAGTTCTTC
CSASGLLNEQFF
>many|TRBJ2-7|-|TRBV2
TGTGCCAGCAGTGCCAAAGCCTACTACGAGCAGTACTTC
CASSAKAYYEQYF
>few|TRBJ1-2|-|TRBV28
TGTGCCAGCAGTTCCCCAGCGGCGACGGGCTATGGCTACACCTTC
CASSSPAATGYGYTF
>-|TRBJ2-1|-|TRBV30
TGTGCCTGGAGTATAGGGGGGGTCAACAATGAGCAGTTCTTC
CAWSIGGVNNEQFF
>many|TRBJ2-1|TRBD2|TRBV27
TGTGCCAGCAGATCGCTAGCGGGGGACTACAATGAGCAGTTCTTC
CASRSLAGDYNEQFF
>many|TRBJ2-2|TRBD1|TRBV2
TGTGCCAGCAGTGTACAGGGGGTAGGGACCGGGGAGCTGTTTTTT
CASSVQGVGTGELFF
>many|TRBJ1-5|TRBD1|TRBV28
TGTGCCAGCAGTTTAACCGTGATTGGGACAGTTAGCAATCAGCCCCAGCATTTT
CASSLTVIGTVSNQPQHF
>-|TRBJ1-6|-|TRBV20-1
TGCAGTGCTAGAGAGGGGGGATCACCCTTCCACTTT
CSAREGGSPFHF
>-|TRBJ2-5|-|TRBV20-1
TGCAGTGCTAGGACAGCCAAAGGTGGGGAGACCCAGTACTTC
CSARTAKGGETQYF
>-|TRBJ1-1|-|TRBV25-1
TGTGCCAGCAGTGACACAGGCGGCGCTTTCTTT
CASSDTGGAFF
>few|TRBJ1-2|-|TRBV3-1
TGTGCCAGCAGCCAAGCCGCGAAGGGGGATGGCTACACCTTC
CASSQAAKGDGYTF
>few|TRBJ1-4|-|TRBV3-1
TGTGCCAGCAGCCAACCGAATCGTGAAAAACTGTTTTTT
CASSQPNREKLFF
>many|TRBJ1-5|-|TRBV29-1
TGCAGCGTTATTATTACCAGGATACTGCATCAGCCCCAGCATTTT
CSVIITRILHQPQHF
>many|TRBJ2-7|TRBD2|TRBV2
TGTGCCATATATACCGGGACTAGCGGGACTCCTCGCCTCTCCTACGAGCAGTACTTC
CAIYTGTSGTPRLSYEQYF
>-|TRBJ2-1|TRBD1|TRBV28
TGTGCCAGCGGGATTGGGACAGGGAGCAATGAGCAGTTCTTC
CASGIGTGSNEQFF
>many|TRBJ2-5|-|TRBV6-2/TRBV6-3
TGTGCCAGCAGTCTCTCGCGAGTACAAGAGACCCAGTACTTC
CASSLSRVQETQYF
>-|TRBJ2-5|-|TRBV29-1
TGCAGCGTTGCGGGCGATTCGGAGACCCAGTACTTC
CSVAGDSETQYF
>few|TRBJ1-1|-|TRBV20-1
TGCAGTGCTAGAGGGCCGGGGGGGACTTATTGGGGCACTGAAGCTTTCTTT
CSARGPGGTYWGTEAFF
>many|TRBJ2-1|-|TRBV28
TGTGCCAGCAGTTTCATGGGCCAAAGAAATGAGCAGTTCTTC
CASSFMGQRNEQFF
>-|TRBJ1-6|-|TRBV27
TGTGCCAGCAGTCCGTATGGCAATTCACCCCTCCACTTT
CASSPYGNSPLHF
>many|TRBJ1-6|TRBD1|TRBV28
TGTGCCAGCAGACCGGGACAGACTAATTCACCCCTCCACTTT
CASRPGQTNSPLHF
>many|TRBJ2-1|TRBD2|TRBV27
TGTGCCAGCAGGGCGGGGAGGGATTGGACTCGGGAGGCCCACAGAGGTGAGCAGTTCTTC
CASRAGRDWTREAHRGEQFF
>-|TRBJ2-2|-|TRBV5-4
TGTGCCAGCAGCCCGGACGGTTGGAGGTTTGACACCGGGGAGCTGTTTTTT
CASSPDGWRFDTGELFF
>few|TRBJ2-7|TRBD2|TRBV3-1
TGTGCCAGCAGCCAATATGGGCGGGAGACCTACGAGCAGTACTTC
CASSQYGRETYEQYF
>many|TRBJ1-2|-|TRBV24-1
TGTGCCACCAAACCGGGACGGCCCCTTTATGGCTACACCTTC
CATKPGRPLYGYTF
>many|TRBJ2-1|TRBD2|TRBV7-8
TGTGCCAGCAGCTTAGAAGGACTAGCGGGAGCTGAGCAGTTCTTC
CASSLEGLAGAEQFF
>few|TRBJ1-6|-|TRBV6-5
TGTGCCAGCAGTTACTCGGAGGGGTGGTACCGTAGCTCCTATAATTCACCCCTCCACTTT
CASSYSEGWYRSSYNSPLHF